This entry concerns a single T cell receptor beta chain. The source of the sample is a study of OX40 agonist ivuxolimab in advanced cancers. Turning to the study itself: Ivuxolimab is a fully human IgG2 antibody that activates OX40 (CD134).

Measured with immunoSEQ multiplex PCR; TCRdb has only the in-frame clones, and not every one. The table shows tens of thousands of clones, with 80% to 90% occurring only once. Germline V gene sequence: CDR1 LNHDA, CDR2 SQIVND (reference sequence). The length of the CDR3 is 14 residues. Trimming pared 3 bases from V and 3 bases from J, leaving 12 bases between. The sequencing used CD4+ or CD8+ T cells sorted from blood, collected in a trial of the OX40 agonist ivuxolimab. V usage is TRBV19 and J usage is TRBJ2-7; D is perhaps TRBD1 or TRBD2 (5 bases each). The sequence came from an adult with an advanced solid tumor such as melanoma, head and neck, liver or kidney cancer. DNA of the CDR3: TGTGCCAGTAGTATGAGCTGGGGGAACTACGAGCAGTACTTC. This sequence encodes CASSMSWGNYEQYF.